This TCR beta chain was obtained from a study of technical replicates of blood from a few donors. Profiling relied on immunoSEQ multiplex PCR, and the TCRdb table lists in-frame clones only, not all of them. Of 70,000 to 80,000 clones in the sample, around 97% were seen once. V was clipped by 3 bases and J by 6 bases, with 12 bases between them. Germline loops: CDR1 LNHDA, CDR2 SQIVND (reference sequence). The CDR3 sequence is 14 residues long. The source is a human donor in good health. The gene calls are TRBV19 and TRBJ1-5; D gene uncertain. Sequencing used T cells isolated from PBMCs. The CDR3 nucleotides are TGTGCCAGTAGTATGGGCTCTCTGAGTCAGCCCCAGCATTTT. Translating gives CASSMGSLSQPQHF.